The present T cell receptor beta chain was sequenced within a study of cytomegalovirus exposure and HLA in healthy donors. A remark on this clone: What it binds is not known.

With 60 Vbeta and 13 Jbeta primers, the PCR was carried out. The repertoire was sequenced with immunoSEQ multiplex PCR; TCRdb's copy has only in-frame clones and lacks some. Across roughly 120,000 clones, the top ten clones capture 2% to 2.5% of the sample. Germline V lookup: CDR1 SGHRS, CDR2 YFSETQ. The CDR3 is made up of 16 amino acids. The study, taken as a whole, reports: Segments of the TCR beta V type were, in most cases, productive about 90% or about 30% of the time in an earlier analysis. Most sequenced TCRs were rare (though some public TCRs occurred in many donors). In a later analysis, around 18,000 TCR beta sequences were associated with HLA alleles at 0.05 false discovery rate. Listed as cytomegalovirus-associated were 150 or so TCR beta chains.

The receptor was isolated from a man aged 35 to 55 in good health and CMV-seronegative. What was sequenced was PBMCs. The chain combines TRBV5-1 with TRBJ2-7, with 8 nucleotides matching TRBD2. Near its end, the DNA agrees better with TRBJ2-5, so the J call may be wrong. In DNA, the CDR3 is TGCGCCAGCAGCTTGGCAGGCCTAGCGGGCCAAGAGACCCAGTACTTC. Amino acids: CASSLAGLAGQETQYF.